This TCR beta chain was found in a study of CD8+ T cells in alopecia areata. Study as a whole: Treated individuals took tofacitinib by mouth, 5 to 10 mg twice daily. Using the percentage of affected scalp area, treated patients' severity was scored. Study-level results: There were many expanded lesional clones persisting in scalp and blood during tofacitinib. Expanded CD8+ clones among the top 100, and scalp clonality, were significantly decreased by tofacitinib.

As for treatment: oral pan-JAK inhibitor, 5-10 mg twice daily. Germline CDR1 is SGHRS and CDR2 is YFSETQ. The CDR3 has 11 residues. The count of this clone is one. Its antigen is undetermined. Germline is not matched at one junction end, which may reflect a read error. Extracted RNA was reverse transcribed, and the resulting cDNA served as sequencing template. Libraries were prepared by immunoSEQ multiplex PCR; TCRdb keeps only in-frame clonotypes and omits some of them. The sample has 85,000 to 110,000 clones, under 90% seen once. This TCR was recovered from a human donor with alopecia areata. The sequencing used CD8+ T cells sorted from blood, collected between weeks 30 and 35, from a patient treated with tofacitinib. The chain uses TRBV5-1 and TRBJ2-7, with D perhaps assigned TRBD1 or TRBD2 (5 bases each). The CDR3 protein is CASSLGDEQYF. In DNA, the CDR3 is TGCGCCAGCAGCTTGGGGGACGAACAGTACTTC.